Here is one T cell receptor (beta chain) with its context. The data belong to a study of beta chain features in type 1 diabetes. Sequencing targeted expressed TCRB transcripts, as all isolated RNA had been reverse transcribed. The protocol was immunoSEQ multiplex PCR, while the TCRdb copy is restricted to in-frame clones and leaves out a portion. The sample has approximately 140,000 clones, 48% seen once. Germline V lookup: CDR1 MDHEN, CDR2 SYDVKM. This CDR3 is 15 amino acids long. V was clipped by 5 bases and J by 1 base, with 11 bases between them. The single heparinised draw taken from each donor contained about 120 mL of blood on average.

The V gene is TRBV28, the J gene TRBJ2-2; no clear D gene. Material for sequencing was Tregs from blood. This sequence was found in a man between 18 and 35 years old in good health. The CDR3 DNA follows: TGTGCCAGCAGTAACGACATACTGAACACCGGGGAGCTGTTTTTT. Protein: CASSNDILNTGELFF.